The source of this TCR beta chain is a study of T-cell memory formation after mild COVID-19. General study results and limits: Second-wave clones reaching peak frequency on day 37 lacked confirmed SARS-CoV-2 specificity. Clones contracting over day 15 to 85 were CD4/CD8 balanced, with later expanders leaning CD4+. Largely, contracting CD4+ clones fell within CM and EM, and contracting CD8+ clones within EMRA. Pre-infection memory harbored some responding clones, suggesting cross-reactive memory joined.

TCRdb independently ran MiXCR on the 5' RACE reads; one entry per CDR3 protein. The data hold 450,000 to 700,000 distinct CDR3 sequences, with under 20% observed a single time. This CDR3 spans 13 amino acids. V shed 5 bases and J shed 2 bases, with 10 bases lying between them. This clonotype was counted between two and nine times. The antigen is undetermined. This chain uses TRBV12-3 or TRBV12-4 with TRBJ2-7; D uncertain. Sequencing was performed on PBMCs or a T cell subset sorted from them (not recorded which). The source of this sequence is an adult woman who had mild COVID-19 (a few samples of this study predate the infection). Cell type and time point are not known. The CDR3 DNA reads as TGTGCCAGCAGTCCTCAGGTTACCTACGAGCAGTACTTC. Translated: CASSPQVTYEQYF.